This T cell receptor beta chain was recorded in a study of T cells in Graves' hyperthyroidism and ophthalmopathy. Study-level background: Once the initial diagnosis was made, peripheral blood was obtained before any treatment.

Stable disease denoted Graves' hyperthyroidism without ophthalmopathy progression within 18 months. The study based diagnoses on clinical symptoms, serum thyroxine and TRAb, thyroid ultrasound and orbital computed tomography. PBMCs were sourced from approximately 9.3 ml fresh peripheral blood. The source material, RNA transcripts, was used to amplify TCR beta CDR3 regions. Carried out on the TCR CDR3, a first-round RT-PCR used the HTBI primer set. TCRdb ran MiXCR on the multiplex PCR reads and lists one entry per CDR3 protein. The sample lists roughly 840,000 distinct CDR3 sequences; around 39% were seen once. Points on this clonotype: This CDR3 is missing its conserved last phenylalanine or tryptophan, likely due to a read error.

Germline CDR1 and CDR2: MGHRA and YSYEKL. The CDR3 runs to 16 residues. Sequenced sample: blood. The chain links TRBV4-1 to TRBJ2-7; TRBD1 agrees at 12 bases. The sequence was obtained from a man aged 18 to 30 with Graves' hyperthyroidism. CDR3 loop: CASSQTGTGGVYEQYL. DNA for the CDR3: TGTGCCAGCAGCCAAACCGGGACAGGGGGCGTATACGAGCAGTACCTC.